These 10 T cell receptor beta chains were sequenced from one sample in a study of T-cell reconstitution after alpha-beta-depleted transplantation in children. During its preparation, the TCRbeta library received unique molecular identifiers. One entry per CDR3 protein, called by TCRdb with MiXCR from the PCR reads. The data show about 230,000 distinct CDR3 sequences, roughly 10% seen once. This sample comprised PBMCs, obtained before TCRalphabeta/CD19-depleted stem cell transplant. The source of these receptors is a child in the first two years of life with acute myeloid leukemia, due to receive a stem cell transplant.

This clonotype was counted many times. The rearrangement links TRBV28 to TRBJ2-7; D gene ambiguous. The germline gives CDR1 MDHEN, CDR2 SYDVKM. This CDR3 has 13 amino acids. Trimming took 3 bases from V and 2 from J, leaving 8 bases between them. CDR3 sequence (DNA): TGTGCCAGCAGTTTCCACAGAGCCTACGAGCAGTACTTC. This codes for CASSFHRAYEQYF.

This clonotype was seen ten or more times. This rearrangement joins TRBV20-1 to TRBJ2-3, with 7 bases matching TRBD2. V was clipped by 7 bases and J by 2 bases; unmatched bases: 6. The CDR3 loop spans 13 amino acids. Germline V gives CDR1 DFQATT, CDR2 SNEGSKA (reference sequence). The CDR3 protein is CSGSSGSTDTQYF. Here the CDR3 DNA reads TGCAGTGGGTCTAGCGGTTCCACAGATACGCAGTATTTT.

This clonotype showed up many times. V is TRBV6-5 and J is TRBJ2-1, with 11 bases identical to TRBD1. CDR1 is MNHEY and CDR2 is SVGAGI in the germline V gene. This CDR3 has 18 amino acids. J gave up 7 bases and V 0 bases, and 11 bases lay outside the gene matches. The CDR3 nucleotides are TGTGCCAGCAGTTACTCGTTTGGAGGGACAGGGGGAGGAAATGAGCAGTTCTTC. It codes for CASSYSFGGTGGGNEQFF.

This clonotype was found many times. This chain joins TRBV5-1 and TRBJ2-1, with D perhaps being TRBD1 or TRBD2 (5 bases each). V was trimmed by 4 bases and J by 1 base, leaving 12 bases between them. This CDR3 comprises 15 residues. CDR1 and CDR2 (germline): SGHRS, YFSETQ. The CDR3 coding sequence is TGCGCCAGCAGCATAGGGACCTCTTCCTACAATGAGCAGTTCTTC. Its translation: CASSIGTSSYNEQFF. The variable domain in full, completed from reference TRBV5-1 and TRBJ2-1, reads KAGVTQTPRYLIKTRGQQVTLSCSPISGHRSVSWYQQTPGQGLQFLFEYFSETQRNKGNFPGRFSGRQFSNSRSEMNVSTLELGDSALYLCASSIGTSSYNEQFFGPGTRLTVL.

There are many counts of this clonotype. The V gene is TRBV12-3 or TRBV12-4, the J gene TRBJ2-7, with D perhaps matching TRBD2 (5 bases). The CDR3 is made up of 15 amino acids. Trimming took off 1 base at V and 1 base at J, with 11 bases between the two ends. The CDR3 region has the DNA TGTGCCAGCAGTTTAGGAGGGAGTGGATCCTACGAGCAGTACTTC. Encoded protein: CASSLGGSGSYEQYF.

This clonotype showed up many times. This CDR3 is CASSTPLSSYNEQFF. The CDR3 DNA reads as TGTGCCAGCAGCACCCCACTGAGCTCCTACAATGAGCAGTTCTTC. The genes are TRBV7-2 and TRBJ2-1; D is uncertain. The length of the CDR3 is 15 residues. Per germline, CDR1 SGHTA and CDR2 FQGNSA. V was shortened by 5 bases and J by 0 bases, with 11 bases between the two germline ends.

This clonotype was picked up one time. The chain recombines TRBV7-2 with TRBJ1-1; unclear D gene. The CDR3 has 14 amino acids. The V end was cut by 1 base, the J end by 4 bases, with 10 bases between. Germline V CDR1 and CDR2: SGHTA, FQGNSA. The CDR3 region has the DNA TGTGCCAGCAGCTTAGAGAGTGGAGTCACTGAAGCTTTCTTT. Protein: CASSLESGVTEAFF.

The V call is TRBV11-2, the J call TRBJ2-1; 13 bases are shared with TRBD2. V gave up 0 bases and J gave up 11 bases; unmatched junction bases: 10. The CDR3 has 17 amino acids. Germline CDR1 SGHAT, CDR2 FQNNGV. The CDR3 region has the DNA TGTGCCAGCAGCTTAGATAAAGGACTAGCGGGAGTTGTCCAGCAGTTCTTC. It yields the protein CASSLDKGLAGVVQQFF.

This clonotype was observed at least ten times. The CDR3 DNA reads TGTGCCAGCAGTTACCCGCCCGGGACAGCTTACAATGAGCAGTTCTTC. Translating gives CASSYPPGTAYNEQFF. The V and J genes are TRBV6-5 and TRBJ2-1; 7 nucleotides match TRBD1. The CDR3 covers 16 residues. V shed 2 bases, J shed 4 bases, and the junction held 8 bases outside the gene matches. Per the germline V gene, CDR1 is MNHEY and CDR2 is SVGAGI.

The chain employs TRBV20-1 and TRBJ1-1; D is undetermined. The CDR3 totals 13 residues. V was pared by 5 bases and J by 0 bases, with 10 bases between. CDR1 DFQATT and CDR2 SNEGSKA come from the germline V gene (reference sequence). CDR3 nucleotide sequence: TGCAGTGCTCCCGTGGTTGTGAACACTGAAGCTTTCTTT. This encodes CSAPVVVNTEAFF.